This record covers a single T cell receptor (beta chain). This CDR3 comprises 13 residues. V lost 3 bases to trimming and J lost 3 bases, with 5 bases between them. CDR1 is MNHEY, CDR2 SVGAGI, per germline. This entry is derived from a study of control samples from healthy donors and cancer patients. The assay was immunoSEQ multiplex PCR, and TCRdb's table has in-frame clones only and misses some. The table records 150,000 to 200,000 clones, roughly nine tenths of them present only once. The rearrangement uses TRBV6-5 and TRBJ1-4; D gene unclear. The sample taken for sequencing was blood. The sequence came from a man aged 25-40 years in good health. The CDR3 DNA follows: TGTGCCAGCAGTTATGACCCTAATGAAAAACTGTTTTTT. As protein: CASSYDPNEKLFF.